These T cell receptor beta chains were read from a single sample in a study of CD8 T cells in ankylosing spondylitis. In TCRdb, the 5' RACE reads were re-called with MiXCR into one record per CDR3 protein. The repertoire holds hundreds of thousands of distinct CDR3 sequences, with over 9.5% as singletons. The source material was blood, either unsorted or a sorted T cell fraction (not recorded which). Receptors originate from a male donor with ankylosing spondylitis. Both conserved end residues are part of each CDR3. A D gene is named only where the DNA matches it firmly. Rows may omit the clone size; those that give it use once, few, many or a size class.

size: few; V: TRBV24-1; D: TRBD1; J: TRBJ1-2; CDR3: CATSDRGYGYTF; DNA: TGTGCCACCAGTGACAGGGGGTATGGCTACACCTTC
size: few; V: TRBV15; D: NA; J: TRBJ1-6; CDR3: CATSNAPNSPLHF; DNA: TGTGCCACCAGCAACGCGCCCAATTCACCCCTCCACTTT
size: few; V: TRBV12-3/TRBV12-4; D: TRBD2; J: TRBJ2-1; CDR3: CASSIDRWASGDHNEQFF; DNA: TGTGCCAGCAGTATAGACCGCTGGGCTAGCGGGGATCACAATGAGCAGTTCTTC
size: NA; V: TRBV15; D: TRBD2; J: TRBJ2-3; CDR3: CATSRDKSSGTQTDTQYF; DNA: TGTGCCACCAGCAGAGATAAGTCTAGCGGGACCCAGACAGATACGCAGTATTTT
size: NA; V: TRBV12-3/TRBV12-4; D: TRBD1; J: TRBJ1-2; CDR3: CASSLSGTGIPGGYTF; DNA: TGTGCCAGCAGTTTAAGTGGGACAGGGATTCCTGGAGGCTACACCTTC
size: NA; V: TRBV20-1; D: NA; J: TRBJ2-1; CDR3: CSASLPSFSYNEQFF; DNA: TGCAGTGCTAGTCTGCCCTCCTTCTCCTACAATGAGCAGTTCTTC
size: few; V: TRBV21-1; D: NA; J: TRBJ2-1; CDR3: CAFRRGQRTYNEQFF; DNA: TGTGCCTTCAGGAGGGGGCAGCGTACCTACAATGAGCAGTTCTTC
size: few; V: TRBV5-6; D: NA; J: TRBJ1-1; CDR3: CASSFDGAEEAFF; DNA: TGTGCCAGCAGCTTTGACGGGGCGGAGGAAGCTTTCTTT
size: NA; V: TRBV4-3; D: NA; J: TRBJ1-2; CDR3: CASSQVTADVIYTF; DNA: TGCGCCAGCAGCCAAGTTACAGCGGACGTTATCTACACCTTC
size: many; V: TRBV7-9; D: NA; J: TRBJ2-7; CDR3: CASSLATGILKSYEQYF; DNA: TGTGCCAGCAGCTTAGCTACGGGGATCTTGAAGTCCTACGAGCAGTACTTC
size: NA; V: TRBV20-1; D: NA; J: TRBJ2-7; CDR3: CSARDRRKPYEQYF; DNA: TGCAGTGCTAGAGATAGGCGAAAACCCTACGAGCAGTACTTC
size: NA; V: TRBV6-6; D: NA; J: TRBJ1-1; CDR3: CASRPEGEAFF; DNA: TGTGCCAGCAGGCCAGAGGGTGAAGCTTTCTTT
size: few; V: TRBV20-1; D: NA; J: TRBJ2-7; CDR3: CSANGPSGHSSYEQYF; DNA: TGCAGTGCTAACGGGCCTTCAGGCCATTCTTCCTACGAGCAGTACTTC
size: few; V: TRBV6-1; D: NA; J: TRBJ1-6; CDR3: CASSVDMDGSPLHF; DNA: TGTGCCAGCAGTGTGGACATGGATGGTTCACCCCTCCACTTT
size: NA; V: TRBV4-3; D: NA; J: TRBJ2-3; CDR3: CASSPRGMGTDTQYF; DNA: TGCGCCAGCAGCCCCCGAGGAATGGGCACAGATACGCAGTATTTT
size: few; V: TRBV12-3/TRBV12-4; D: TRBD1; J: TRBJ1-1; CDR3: CASSATGVGTEAFF; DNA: TGTGCCAGCAGCGCGACAGGGGTGGGGACTGAAGCTTTCTTT
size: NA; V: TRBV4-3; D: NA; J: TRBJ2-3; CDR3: CASSPDDGKGGTDTQYF; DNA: TGCGCCAGCAGCCCCGATGACGGAAAGGGGGGCACAGATACGCAGTATTTT
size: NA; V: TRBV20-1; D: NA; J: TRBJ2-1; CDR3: CSASERESYNEQFF; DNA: TGCAGTGCTAGTGAACGGGAGTCGTACAATGAGCAGTTCTTC
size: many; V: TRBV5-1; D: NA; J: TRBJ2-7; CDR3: CASSTPDGSYEQYF; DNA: TGCGCCAGCAGCACACCGGACGGAAGCTACGAGCAGTACTTC
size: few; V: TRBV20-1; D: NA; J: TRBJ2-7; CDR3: CSARSLKGFSYEQYF; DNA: TGCAGTGCTAGGTCCCTGAAGGGCTTCTCCTACGAGCAGTACTTC